This entry features one T cell receptor (beta chain) sequence. Its cognate antigen is unknown. Sequenced by immunoSEQ multiplex PCR; TCRdb stores in-frame clones only, minus some. The table has under 140,000 clones, about four fifths seen once; the top ten hold 3.5% to 5.5%. CDR3 length equals 17 residues. Trimming left V 4 bases short and J 3 bases short, with 19 bases between. Germline assignment: CDR1 MDHEN and CDR2 SYDVKM. The sample belongs to a study of T cell responses to AZD1222 COVID-19 vaccine. Study outcomes and limitations: Clonal diversity was possibly underestimated, and the donors were mostly white British, with more females.

Here the sequenced sample was peripheral blood, taken on day 0 of AZD1222 vaccination. V gene TRBV28 combines with J gene TRBJ1-5, with a tentative D call TRBD1 (6 bases). The clonotype originates from an adult in good health. The CDR3 loop reads CASSSRGAGANNQPQHF. CDR3 coding DNA: TGTGCCAGCAGTTCCCGAGGGGCAGGGGCGAACAATCAGCCCCAGCATTTT.